The 4 T cell receptor beta chains given below trace back to one sample, sequenced in a study of blood T cell repertoires in COVID-19. Assay: immunoSEQ multiplex PCR; the TCRdb copy retains only in-frame clones and omits some. The table records around 94,000 clones, about 80% of them present only once. The sample was peripheral blood. These receptors were obtained from a human donor in a cohort sampled during active COVID-19.

The J gene is TRBJ2-1, the V gene TRBV5-1; D possibly corresponds to TRBD2 (6 bases). V shed 4 bases and J shed 4 bases, with 18 bases lying between them. The CDR3 runs to 16 residues. Germline V gives CDR1 SGHRS, CDR2 YFSETQ. CDR3 DNA: TGCGCCAGCAGCGCCGGGGGTAGGGCGAGGTACAATGAGCAGTTCTTC. As protein: CASSAGGRARYNEQFF.

The rearrangement joins TRBV4-3 to TRBJ2-7, with D tentatively TRBD2 (5 bases). The CDR3 is 14 residues long. V dropped 1 base and J dropped 6 bases, with 13 bases sitting between them. Per germline, CDR1 LGHNA and CDR2 YSLEER. Here the CDR3 reads CASSQVPRVAEQYF. The CDR3 DNA reads TGCGCCAGCAGCCAAGTACCGCGGGTAGCCGAGCAGTACTTC.

This clone turned up a few times. The rearrangement uses TRBV30 and TRBJ2-7, with 9 bases aligning to TRBD2. Per the germline V gene, CDR1 is GTSNPN and CDR2 is SVGIG (reference sequence). The CDR3 is 13 residues long. CDR3 sequence: CRSDPLAGYEQYF. Here the CDR3 DNA reads TGTCGATCCGACCCACTAGCGGGCTACGAGCAGTACTTC.

The V gene is TRBV10-3, the J gene TRBJ1-1; no definite D call. V lost 6 bases to trimming and J lost 3 bases, with 11 bases between them. CDR1 is ENHRY, CDR2 SYGVKD, per germline. This CDR3 is 13 amino acids long. In DNA form, the CDR3 reads TGTGCCATCAGATGGCAGGAGGACACTGAAGCTTTCTTT. Its translation: CAIRWQEDTEAFF.